This TCR beta chain was captured in a study of blood T cell repertoires in COVID-19. Background on the study: From the United States, Italy and Spain came samples of acute and convalescent COVID-19. PBMCs, B-cell-depleted T cells, or T cells were the source of the cDNA or gDNA that made up the material.

CDR1 is KGHSH, CDR2 LQKENI, per germline. With 6 bases clipped from V and 7 bases from J, the junction kept 8 bases outside the gene matches. CDR3 length: 15 residues. Clones were sequenced by immunoSEQ multiplex PCR, and TCRdb holds only the in-frame ones, with some missing. Altogether approximately 150,000 clones are present, about nine tenths being singletons, with the ten largest covering roughly 37%. The genes are TRBV18 and TRBJ1-4; 10 nucleotides match TRBD1. The sample consisted of peripheral blood. The receptor was isolated from a man in his forties or fifties who had recovered from COVID-19. The CDR3 DNA sequence: TGTGCCAGCTCCGCTGACAGGGGGCGGTTTGAAAAACTGTTTTTT. Translating gives CASSADRGRFEKLFF.